A single sample gave rise to the 2 T cell receptor beta chains below, sequenced in a study of radiation and T cells in renal cell carcinoma. As to time point: blood 4 weeks post-SBRT, at nephrectomy. As to treatment: 15 Gy SBRT to primary tumor, nephrectomy 4 weeks later. Only in-frame clones appear in the TCRdb table, and some are missing; sequencing was by immunoSEQ multiplex PCR. The top ten hold 2% to 3% of the sample, which has more than 60,000 clones, around 78% seen once. This material consisted of blood, taken from a patient whose treatment included radiotherapy and nephrectomy. The receptors were gathered from an older woman with renal cell carcinoma.

The V gene is TRBV6-1, the J gene TRBJ1-2, with D hard to call. Germline CDR1 is MNHNS and CDR2 is SASEGT. The germline V and J ends were trimmed by 1 base and 8 bases, with 17 bases remaining between them. The CDR3 spans 15 residues. The CDR3 sequence is CASSEGLGRTDGYTF. The CDR3 DNA reads TGTGCCAGCAGTGAAGGGTTGGGCCGAACGGACGGCTACACCTTC.

The chain couples TRBV6-1 to TRBJ2-5, with D possibly matching TRBD1 (6 bases). TRBJ2-7 explains the end of the DNA better; the J call may be wrong. The CDR3 spans 14 residues. Per germline, CDR1 MNHNS and CDR2 SASEGT. CDR3 in DNA: TGTGCCAGCAGTGAGGGGTTAGGGGGCTACGAGCAGTACTTC. Amino acids: CASSEGLGGYEQYF.